This T cell receptor (beta chain) was identified in a study of blood T cell repertoires in COVID-19. Study-wide context: Samples taken during acute and convalescent COVID-19 were collected in the United States, Italy and Spain. PBMCs, B-cell-depleted T cells, or T cells were the source of the cDNA or gDNA that made up the material.

Source study methods: Amplification with reference gene primers provided the estimates of nucleated cell counts. The repertoire was sequenced with immunoSEQ multiplex PCR; TCRdb's copy has only in-frame clones and lacks some. Clone size and V and J calls were adopted from that table, with D and trimming inferred from the DNA. The sample carries about 200,000 clones, 92% recorded once. Germline values: CDR1 MDHEN, CDR2 SYDVKM. There are 18 residues in the CDR3. J gave up 9 bases and V 5 bases, and 21 bases lay outside the gene matches. This clone was observed a single time. The V and J genes are TRBV28 and TRBJ2-1, with 8 bases lining up with TRBD2. The sample was peripheral blood. The TCR comes from a man aged 25-45 years with acute or convalescent COVID-19. CDR3 sequence: CASSIGGIGLAGGGEQFF. DNA of the CDR3: TGTGCCAGCAGTATCGGGGGTATTGGACTAGCCGGGGGAGGTGAGCAGTTCTTC.